Below are 16 T cell receptor beta chains sequenced from a single sample in a study of CD8 T cells in ankylosing spondylitis. TCRdb called the 5' RACE reads again in MiXCR, with one record for every CDR3 protein. The table lists around 450,000 distinct CDR3 sequences, roughly 27% of them singletons. What these receptors recognize is not known. Study results and limitations: A TCR beta motif of about eight highly homologous variants seemed to mark ankylosing spondylitis blood.

Sequenced sample: blood, either unsorted or a sorted T cell fraction (not recorded which). The receptors come from a male donor with ankylosing spondylitis.

The chain couples TRBV2 to TRBJ2-1; tentatively, D is TRBD2 (6 bases). The CDR3 spans 13 residues. Germline assignment: CDR1 SNHLY and CDR2 FYNNEI. The V gene lost 4 bases and the J gene lost 9 bases, with 13 bases spanning the gap. The CDR3 DNA is TGTGCCAGCAGTGGGAGGACGGAGGGTGAGCAGTTCTTC. Translating it yields CASSGRTEGEQFF.

This clonotype was observed many times. The chain couples TRBV7-6 to TRBJ1-1, with D possibly matching TRBD1 (5 bases). Trimming shortened V by 0 bases and J by 1 base, and 9 bases separated the two germline ends. The CDR3 is made up of 15 amino acids. Germline V gene sequence: CDR1 SGHVS, CDR2 FNYEAQ. The CDR3 coding sequence is TGTGCCAGCAGCTTAGCGGCGGGGGGGAACACTGAAGCTTTCTTT. It codes for CASSLAAGGNTEAFF.

The chain employs TRBV7-9 and TRBJ1-6, with a weak D call TRBD1 (6 bases). In germline, CDR1 is SEHNR, CDR2 FQNEAQ (reference sequence). This CDR3 region has 16 residues. Trimming cost V 5 bases and J 6 bases, with 17 bases left between them. CDR3 residues: CASSPGLAGVNSPLHF. CDR3 DNA sequence: TGTGCCAGCAGCCCCGGTCTTGCAGGGGTTAATTCACCCCTCCACTTT.

The chain links TRBV7-2 to TRBJ2-1; 8 positions match TRBD2. CDR1 and CDR2 (germline): SGHTA, FQGNSA. V dropped 1 base and J dropped 4; count of bases not matched to a gene: 3. The CDR3 totals 15 residues. CDR3 sequence reads: CASSLVPSGYNEQFF. CDR3 sequence (DNA): TGTGCCAGCAGCTTAGTGCCTAGCGGGTACAATGAGCAGTTCTTC.

This clonotype was detected only a few times. The chain carries TRBV21-1 and TRBJ1-2. TRBV21-1 is flagged as a pseudogene. The length of the CDR3 is 14 residues. The CDR3 DNA follows: TGTGCCAGCGCTCGGGGGGGGGCTAACTATGGCTACACCTTC. This gives the protein CASARGGANYGYTF.

The chain joins TRBV20-1 to TRBJ2-1, with D maybe TRBD2 (5 bases). This CDR3 spans 17 amino acids. V lost 2 bases and J lost 0, with 17 bases in between. Looked up from germline, CDR1 is DFQATT and CDR2 is SNEGSKA (reference sequence). In nucleotides, the CDR3 is TGCAGTGCTAGAATGGTTGAAGGGAGATACTCCTACAATGAGCAGTTCTTC. Its protein product is CSARMVEGRYSYNEQFF.

This clonotype was picked up many times. The chain couples TRBV12-3 or TRBV12-4 to TRBJ2-3, with 8 nucleotides matching TRBD2. V lost 5 bases, J lost 2 bases, and 3 bases stayed unmatched. The CDR3 sequence is 14 residues long. The CDR3 region is CASSRREDTDTQYF. In DNA form, the CDR3 reads TGTGCCAGCAGTCGGCGGGAGGACACAGATACGCAGTATTTT.

This clonotype showed up just a few times. The chain carries TRBV11-2 and TRBJ2-1; 10 bases are shared with TRBD2. J gave up 9 bases and V 4 bases, and 6 bases lay outside the gene matches. Germline V CDR1 and CDR2: SGHAT, FQNNGV. The CDR3 is 14 amino acids. The CDR3 loop is CASSSGLARGEQFF. The CDR3 DNA reads TGTGCCAGCAGCTCGGGACTAGCGAGGGGTGAGCAGTTCTTC.

This chain links TRBV29-1 with TRBJ2-3, with D perhaps TRBD2 (7 bases). CDR1 SQVTM and CDR2 ANQGSEA come from the germline V gene. This CDR3 is 14 amino acids long. V was cut by 4 bases and J by 4 bases, with 15 bases left in between. The CDR3 DNA reads TGCAGCGTTGGCCTTGGGGGGGCCTCAGATACGCAGTATTTT. Residues: CSVGLGGASDTQYF.

This chain joins TRBV9 and TRBJ1-2; D uncertain. Per germline, CDR1 SGDLS and CDR2 YYNGEE. Trimming took off 0 bases at V and 0 bases at J, with 6 bases between the two ends. The CDR3 has 14 residues. The CDR3 sequence: CASSVGITNYGYTF. CDR3 nucleotide sequence: TGTGCCAGCAGCGTAGGGATTACTAACTATGGCTACACCTTC.

The J gene is TRBJ2-5, the V gene TRBV20-1; D is uncertain. Germline CDR1 is DFQATT and CDR2 is SNEGSKA (reference sequence). The CDR3 loop spans 13 amino acids. V dropped 6 bases and J dropped 2 bases, with 13 bases sitting between them. CDR3 residues: CSAPELAQETQYF. The CDR3 bases are TGCAGTGCCCCCGAGTTGGCTCAAGAGACCCAGTACTTC.

This clonotype was seen only a few times. The rearrangement joins TRBV15 to TRBJ1-5; D perhaps matches TRBD1 (6 bases). Germline-derived CDR1 and CDR2 are LNHNV and YYDKDF (reference sequence). This CDR3 has 14 residues. The V end lost 3 bases, the J end lost 7 bases, and 13 bases lay between the germline ends. CDR3 bases: TGTGCCACCAGCAGTAGGGGGGAGGGACAGCCCCAGCATTTT. Its protein product is CATSSRGEGQPQHF.

V gene TRBV29-1 combines with J gene TRBJ1-1; D ambiguous. Germline lookup yields CDR1 SQVTM and CDR2 ANQGSEA. V dropped 2 bases and J dropped 1 base, with 11 bases sitting between them. This CDR3 contains 14 residues. The CDR3 loop reads CSVELRLANTEAFF. CDR3 sequence (DNA): TGCAGCGTTGAACTGAGGTTAGCGAACACTGAAGCTTTCTTT.

This clonotype has only a few counts. The genes are TRBV10-1 and TRBJ2-5, with D possibly being TRBD1 (5 bases). CDR1 WNHNN and CDR2 SYGVQD come from the germline V gene (reference sequence). This CDR3 has 13 amino acids. The ends were cut back, 2 bases at V and 9 bases at J, with 13 bases in the middle. The DNA of the CDR3 is TGCGCCAGCAGTGAGGGACACCTCAGGGCCCAGTACTTC. Its translation is CASSEGHLRAQYF.

V gene TRBV10-2 combines with J gene TRBJ2-7; D perhaps matches TRBD1 (6 bases). Per germline, CDR1 WSHSY and CDR2 SAAADI. CDR3 length: 12 residues. The V and J ends lost 10 bases and 10 bases respectively, with 20 bases between them. This CDR3 reads CATSGETGLQYV. CDR3 in DNA: TGCGCCACCTCGGGCGAAACAGGGCTACAGTACGTC.

This clonotype was observed a few times. The CDR3 nucleotides are TGCAGCGTTGGGGACTTAAACACCGGGGAGCTGTTTTTT. Its protein is CSVGDLNTGELFF. The rearrangement links TRBV29-1 to TRBJ2-2, with D possibly TRBD2 on 6 matching bases. In germline, CDR1 is SQVTM, CDR2 ANQGSEA. This CDR3 spans 13 amino acids. Trimming removed 4 bases from V and 2 bases from J, with 8 bases in between.